This entry lists 12 T cell receptor beta chains sequenced from one sample in a study of beta chain features in type 1 diabetes. Of the isolated RNA, all was reverse transcribed, and so the sequenced material was expressed TCRB transcripts. The protocol was immunoSEQ multiplex PCR, while the TCRdb copy is restricted to in-frame clones and leaves out a portion. This sample carries about 240,000 clones, 14% of them seen once, and the ten largest clones take 0.019%. Study findings and constraints: There was a moderate but significant shortening of TCRB CDR3s in all four CD4+ subsets of Type 1 diabetes patients.

No antigens are known for them. Sequencing was performed on naive CD4+ T cells from blood. The receptors shown here come from a man in his thirties or forties with type 1 diabetes.

This clone came up a few times. This chain connects TRBV18 to TRBJ1-5, with D unclear. Per the germline V gene, CDR1 is KGHSH and CDR2 is LQKENI. The CDR3 is made up of 13 amino acids. Trimming removed 6 bases at V and 5 bases at J, with 11 bases between. This CDR3 is CASSPYSDQPQHF. In nucleotides, the CDR3 is TGTGCCAGCTCCCCCTACAGTGATCAGCCCCAGCATTTT.

This clone was seen a handful of times. The rearrangement joins TRBV28 to TRBJ1-5; D unresolved. CDR3 size: 14 residues. CDR1 and CDR2 from the germline V gene are MDHEN and SYDVKM. The V end was cut by 0 bases, the J end by 9 bases, with 12 bases between. CDR3 DNA sequence: TGTGCCAGCAGTTTATGGCCCAGGCAAGGGCCCCAGCATTTT. This encodes CASSLWPRQGPQHF.

This clone came up a few times. This sequence joins TRBV11-2 and TRBJ2-3; 14 bases line up with TRBD2. This CDR3 is 16 amino acids long. Germline V gene sequence: CDR1 SGHAT, CDR2 FQNNGV. V lost 3 bases, J lost 2 bases, and 1 base stayed unmatched. The CDR3 region has the DNA TGTGCCAGCAGCTTGACTAGCGGGAGGGCCACAGATACGCAGTATTTT. Translating it yields CASSLTSGRATDTQYF.

The chain joins TRBV19 to TRBJ2-1, with D maybe TRBD2 (6 bases). CDR3 size: 15 residues. Trimming took off 7 bases at V and 7 bases at J, with 20 bases between the two ends. From germline, CDR1 is LNHDA and CDR2 SQIVND (reference sequence). CDR3 protein: CASMDLVGAGNEQFF. As DNA, the CDR3 is TGTGCCAGTATGGATCTAGTGGGCGCGGGGAATGAGCAGTTCTTC.

V gene TRBV2 combines with J gene TRBJ1-2; TRBD1 aligns across 7 bases. The CDR3 covers 14 residues. V lost 0 bases to trimming and J lost 6 bases; unmatched junction nucleotides: 4. CDR1 is SNHLY, CDR2 FYNNEI, per germline. CDR3 coding DNA: TGTGCCAGCAGTGAAGCGGAGGGGGCTAATGGCTACACCTTC. Translating it yields CASSEAEGANGYTF. Drawing the rest from reference TRBV2 and TRBJ1-2, the complete variable domain is EPEVTQTPSHQVTQMGQEVILRCVPISNHLYFYWYRQILGQKVEFLVSFYNNEISEKSEIFDDQFSVERPDGSNFTLKIRSTKLEDSAMYFCASSEAEGANGYTFGSGTRLTVV.

A few counts support this clone. The CDR3 loop reads CASSSSLGVSAEAFF. The CDR3 DNA sequence: TGTGCCAGCAGCTCCTCCCTCGGGGTTTCGGCTGAAGCTTTCTTT. This rearrangement joins TRBV11-3 to TRBJ1-1; the D is unclear. With 4 bases removed from V and 6 bases from J, the gap between germline ends came to 18 bases. The CDR3 is made up of 15 amino acids. Per germline, CDR1 SGHNT and CDR2 YENEEA.

This clone was seen more than once but under ten times. The chain links TRBV30 to TRBJ1-5; no definite D call. CDR1 is GTSNPN, CDR2 SVGIG, per germline (reference sequence). With 1 base removed from V and 5 bases from J, the gap between germline ends came to 12 bases. This CDR3 has 14 amino acids. CDR3: CAWSGGLGDQPQHF. Here the CDR3 DNA reads TGTGCCTGGAGTGGTGGTCTCGGGGATCAGCCCCAGCATTTT.

The rearrangement links TRBV5-4 to TRBJ2-5; D gene ambiguous. This CDR3 has 14 residues. Per the germline V gene, CDR1 is SGHNT and CDR2 is YYREEE (reference sequence). The ends were cut back, 0 bases at V and 9 bases at J, with 15 bases in the middle. The CDR3 region is CASSLVGTAGSQYF. The CDR3 DNA reads TGTGCCAGCAGCTTGGTAGGCACCGCCGGGTCCCAGTACTTC.

This clone turned up a few times. The chain couples TRBV18 to TRBJ1-5; D perhaps matches TRBD1 (5 bases). Trimming pared 5 bases from V and 2 bases from J, leaving 13 bases between. In germline, CDR1 is KGHSH, CDR2 LQKENI. The CDR3 loop spans 15 amino acids. CDR3 residues: CASSGGDAGNQPQHF. As DNA, the CDR3 is TGTGCCAGCTCAGGGGGGGACGCGGGCAATCAGCCCCAGCATTTT.

The CDR3 here is CASSSTSGGGRQETQYF. CDR3 nucleotide sequence: TGTGCCAGCAGCTCGACTAGCGGGGGGGGACGCCAAGAGACCCAGTACTTC. J is TRBJ2-5 and V is TRBV5-4; 14 positions match TRBD2. J was trimmed by 1 base and V by 3 bases; bases with no gene match: 5. The CDR3 consists of 17 residues. The germline CDR1 and CDR2 sequences are SGHNT and YYREEE (reference sequence). Supplemented by reference TRBV5-4 and TRBJ2-5, the full variable domain reads ETGVTQSPTHLIKTRGQQVTLRCSSQSGHNTVSWYQQALGQGPQFIFQYYREEENGRGNFPPRFSGLQFPNYSSELNVNALELDDSALYLCASSSTSGGGRQETQYFGPGTRLLVL.

This rearrangement joins TRBV7-9 to TRBJ2-7; possible D gene TRBD1, 5 bases. The CDR3 runs to 13 residues. Deletions cut 5 bases from V and 1 base from J, with 9 bases between. The V gene's germline CDR1 is SEHNR and CDR2 FQNEAQ (reference sequence). CDR3 amino acids: CASSRTGSYEQYF. CDR3 nucleotides: TGTGCCAGCAGCCGAACAGGATCCTACGAGCAGTACTTC.

This clone was found a few times. This chain joins TRBV29-1 and TRBJ1-4; possible D gene TRBD1, 6 bases. The CDR3 contains 13 residues. Trimming pared 4 bases from V and 4 bases from J, leaving 10 bases between. Germline-derived CDR1 and CDR2 are SQVTM and ANQGSEA. CDR3 coding DNA: TGCAGCGTTGGTGGACAGTTTAATGAAAAACTGTTTTTT. This sequence encodes CSVGGQFNEKLFF.